This record looks at one TCR beta chain sequence and its context. No glioblastoma patient carried an isocitrate dehydrogenase mutation. Blood PBMC samples: pre-vaccination, two weeks post third vaccination, and at tumor progression. The immunoSEQ assay amplified TCRB CDR3 from up to roughly 2 ug DNA. The primer mix had 60 V beta and 13 J beta primers. The table came from immunoSEQ multiplex PCR; TCRdb's copy has only in-frame clones and leaves some out. The table includes around 100,000 clones, around 81% detected once. This sample is part of a study of glioma-infiltrating T cells after dendritic cell vaccination. The V gene's germline CDR1 is SGHVS and CDR2 FNYEAQ. The CDR3 extends over 15 amino acids. Trimming cost V 2 bases and J 0 bases, with 8 bases left between them.

The clonotype originates from a human donor with glioblastoma. The V gene is TRBV7-6, the J gene TRBJ1-3; no firm D call. This specimen was blood, taken before dendritic cell vaccination. The CDR3 nucleotides are TGTGCCAGCAGCTTAACAGTCCTCTCTGGAAACACCATATATTTT. It translates to CASSLTVLSGNTIYF.